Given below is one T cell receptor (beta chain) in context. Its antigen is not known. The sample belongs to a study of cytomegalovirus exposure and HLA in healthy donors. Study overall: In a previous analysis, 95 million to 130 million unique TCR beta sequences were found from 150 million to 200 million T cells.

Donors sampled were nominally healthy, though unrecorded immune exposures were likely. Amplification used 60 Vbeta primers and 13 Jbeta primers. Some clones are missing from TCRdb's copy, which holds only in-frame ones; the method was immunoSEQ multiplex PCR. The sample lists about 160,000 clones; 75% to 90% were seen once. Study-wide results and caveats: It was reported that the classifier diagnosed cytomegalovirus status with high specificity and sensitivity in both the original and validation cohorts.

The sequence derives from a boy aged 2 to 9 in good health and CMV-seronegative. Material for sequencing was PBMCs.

The CDR3 reads CASDGAGVQETQYF. CDR3 DNA: TGTGCCAGCGACGGGGCGGGGGTTCAAGAGACCCAGTACTTC. The J gene is TRBJ2-5, the V gene TRBV2; 7 bases are shared with TRBD2. The CDR3 is 14 residues long. Germline V lookup: CDR1 SNHLY, CDR2 FYNNEI. Trimming at V came to 8 bases and at J to 2 bases, leaving 8 bases not matched to a gene.